Listed here are 5 T cell receptor beta chains from one sample, sequenced in a study of long-term antiretroviral therapy in people with HIV. The run of the v3.0 immunoSEQ assay was at survey level. The assay was immunoSEQ multiplex PCR, and TCRdb's table has in-frame clones only and misses some. The top ten clones hold 3.5% to 5% of a sample with 30,000 to 50,000 clones, 80% to 90% of them seen once. The sequencing here drew on unsorted PBMCs, taken just before starting antiretroviral therapy. All receptors derive from a woman aged 18-35 years with HIV.

The chain carries TRBV4-3 and TRBJ2-5, with D perhaps being TRBD1 or TRBD2 (5 bases each). V dropped 4 bases and J dropped 1 base, with 10 bases sitting between them. Per germline, CDR1 LGHNA and CDR2 YSLEER. The CDR3 is 14 amino acids. The CDR3 is CASSRAGSQETQYF. In DNA, the CDR3 is TGCGCCAGCAGCCGCGCAGGGAGCCAAGAGACCCAGTACTTC.

V usage is TRBV10-1 and J usage is TRBJ2-2; D is ambiguous. From germline, CDR1 is WNHNN and CDR2 SYGVQD (reference sequence). V was pared by 6 bases and J by 5 bases, with 10 bases between. The CDR3 is 13 amino acids. The CDR3 sequence: CASRRFETGELFF. The CDR3 DNA is TGCGCCAGCAGACGGTTCGAAACCGGGGAGCTGTTTTTT.

As for this clone: Different DNA sequences within this sample yield the same CDR3. The gene calls are TRBV4-1 and TRBJ1-2; D remains unclear. The CDR3 loop spans 15 amino acids. The germline gives CDR1 MGHRA, CDR2 YSYEKL. V lost 0 bases and J lost 8, with 16 bases in between. DNA of the CDR3: TGCGCCAGCAGCCAAGAAGGGTGGCCGGCTGACGGCTACACCTTC. Its protein is CASSQEGWPADGYTF.

The chain links TRBV15 to TRBJ1-4, with D maybe TRBD1 (6 bases). Trimming pared 5 bases from V and 5 bases from J, leaving 21 bases between. The CDR3 consists of 17 residues. Germline lookup yields CDR1 LNHNV and CDR2 YYDKDF (reference sequence). CDR3 DNA sequence: TGTGCCACCAGCGATTGGGGGAGGGGGGCTCGGAATGAAAAACTGTTTTTT. Translated, it gives CATSDWGRGARNEKLFF.

This rearrangement joins TRBV6-1 to TRBJ1-3, with D maybe TRBD1 (6 bases). V was shortened by 2 bases and J by 4 bases, with 9 bases between the two germline ends. This CDR3 has 14 residues. The germline V gene encodes CDR1 MNHNS and CDR2 SASEGT. The CDR3 loop reads CASSEQGKGNTIYF. In DNA form, the CDR3 reads TGTGCCAGCAGTGAACAGGGGAAGGGAAACACCATATATTTT.